The 21 T cell receptor beta chains reported below all come from one sample, sequenced in a study. TCRdb recomputed calls from the 5' RACE reads with MiXCR, one row per CDR3 protein. The sample includes roughly 23,000 distinct CDR3 sequences, less than 40% of them seen just once. Sequenced sample: tumor-infiltrating naive CD4+ T cells sorted from the breast tumor. Subset in this sample: naive CD4+ T cells, CD4+CD45RA+CD25-. The receptors originated from a female donor with breast cancer.

This clonotype was seen only a few times. V is TRBV3-1 and J is TRBJ2-1, with 10 nucleotides matching TRBD2. Germline V gene lookup returns CDR1 LGHDT and CDR2 YNNKEL (reference sequence). CDR3 length: 15 residues. The J segment lost 9 bases and the V segment lost 1 base, leaving 6 bases of the junction unmatched. The CDR3 sequence: CASSQGGAGGREQFF. In DNA, the CDR3 is TGTGCCAGCAGCCAAGGAGGAGCGGGAGGGCGTGAGCAGTTCTTC.

This clonotype is medium-sized by share. The gene calls are TRBV6-5 and TRBJ1-1; D is uncertain. Germline CDR1 and CDR2: MNHEY and SVGAGI. This CDR3 region has 16 residues. The V end lost 2 bases, the J end lost 2 bases, and 15 bases lay between the germline ends. CDR3 nucleotide sequence: TGTGCCAGCAGTTACATAGCCTATGGCGGCAACACTGAAGCTTTCTTT. Translation: CASSYIAYGGNTEAFF.

In its sample, this clonotype ranks as medium-sized. This chain links TRBV2 with TRBJ2-1; D may correspond to TRBD1 or TRBD2 (5 bases each). Deletions cut 4 bases from V and 3 bases from J, with 10 bases between. This CDR3 has 14 amino acids. CDR1 is SNHLY and CDR2 is FYNNEI in the germline V gene. The CDR3 here is CASSVRGDYNEQFF. CDR3 nucleotide sequence: TGTGCCAGCAGTGTAAGGGGAGACTACAATGAGCAGTTCTTC.

Note on this clonotype: A much larger clone lies one base from this, so it may be a read error. This rearrangement joins TRBV6-5 to TRBJ1-3; D is undetermined. The germline gives CDR1 MNHEY, CDR2 SVGAGI. The CDR3 length is 15 residues. In nucleotides, the CDR3 is TGTACCAGCAGTTCCTCGTTGTTCTCTGGAAACACCATATATTTT. Translating gives CTSSSSLFSGNTIYF.

This clonotype was seen at least ten times. This chain links TRBV20-1 with TRBJ2-7, with 10 bases matching TRBD2. V gave up 5 bases and J gave up 0 bases; unmatched junction bases: 4. Germline V gene lookup returns CDR1 DFQATT and CDR2 SNEGSKA (reference sequence). CDR3 length equals 14 residues. CDR3 coding DNA: TGCAGTGCTGGACTAGCGGCAAACTCCTACGAGCAGTACTTC. This codes for CSAGLAANSYEQYF.

In its sample, this clonotype was seen a few times. This could be a read error, since a much larger clone is one nucleotide away. This chain connects TRBV24-1 to TRBJ2-1, with D perhaps TRBD1 or TRBD2 (5 bases each). Germline lookup yields CDR1 KGHDR and CDR2 SFDVKD. The CDR3 runs 14 residues. Trimming took 6 bases from V and 6 from J, leaving 14 bases between them. CDR3 region: CATSREGRRNEQFF. Here the CDR3 DNA reads TGTGCCACCAGTCGTGAGGGACGGCGCAATGAGCAGTTCTTC.

This clonotype was found many times. The chain carries TRBV7-9 and TRBJ2-2, with D tentatively TRBD1 (7 bases). The V and J ends lost 5 bases and 4 bases respectively, with 11 bases between them. Germline V lookup: CDR1 SEHNR, CDR2 FQNEAQ (reference sequence). This CDR3 spans 14 amino acids. This CDR3 reads CASSRQGGTGELFF. CDR3 DNA: TGTGCCAGCAGCCGACAGGGAGGCACCGGGGAGCTGTTTTTT.

This clonotype was detected a few times. This chain joins TRBV19 and TRBJ2-3, with 8 positions matching TRBD2. The CDR3 is 15 amino acids. The germline CDR1 and CDR2 sequences are LNHDA and SQIVND (reference sequence). The junction had 6 bases not matched to a gene; V was cut back by 7 bases and J by 0 bases. The CDR3 DNA follows: TGTGCCAGTACCCTTAGCGGGGCTAGCACAGATACGCAGTATTTT. Translating it yields CASTLSGASTDTQYF.

The rearrangement uses TRBV6-6 and TRBJ1-1; no reliable D call. With 10 bases removed from V and 10 bases from J, the gap between germline ends came to 13 bases. The germline CDR1 and CDR2 sequences are MNHNY and SVGAGI (reference sequence). CDR3 length: 10 residues. This chain's CDR3 is CATENVGAFF. Here the CDR3 DNA reads TGTGCCACCGAAAACGTGGGAGCTTTCTTT.

On this clonotype itself: This clone may be a read error of a much larger clone one base away. The J gene is TRBJ1-5, the V gene TRBV28; 7 nucleotides align to TRBD1. From germline, CDR1 is MDHEN and CDR2 SYDVKM. The CDR3 has 15 residues. The CDR3 DNA sequence: TGTGCCTGCAGCCAGACAGGGATGAGGGGTCAGCCCCAGCATTTT. Protein product: CACSQTGMRGQPQHF.

As regards this clonotype: This clone may be a read error of a much larger clone one base away. This chain joins TRBV5-1 and TRBJ2-3; D uncertain. There are 13 residues in the CDR3. V gave up 4 bases and J gave up 6 bases, with 12 bases separating them. CDR1 and CDR2 (germline): SGHRS, YFSETQ. This CDR3 is CASSVATGDTQYF. The CDR3 DNA reads TGCGCCAGCAGCGTGGCGACTGGGGATACGCAGTATTTT.

The table lists this clonotype with a few counts. This rearrangement joins TRBV4-2 to TRBJ1-6; unclear D gene. The CDR3 is made up of 16 amino acids. V lost 4 bases and J lost 3, with 13 bases in between. Germline lookup yields CDR1 LGHNA and CDR2 YNFKEQ. This CDR3 reads CASSPTGADYNSPLHF. CDR3 coding DNA: TGTGCCAGCAGCCCGACTGGAGCAGACTATAATTCACCCCTCCACTTT.

In its sample, this clonotype is medium-sized. The chain has TRBV5-5 and TRBJ2-7; 7 bases map to TRBD1. V trimming: 6 bases; J trimming: 5 bases; junction bases outside the gene matches: 8. Germline V CDR1 and CDR2: SGHKS, YYEKEE (reference sequence). CDR3 length equals 13 residues. CDR3 nucleotides: TGTGCCAGCAACGACAGGGTTGGAGACGAGCAGTACTTC. This codes for CASNDRVGDEQYF. Together with reference TRBV5-5 and TRBJ2-7, the CDR3 gives the full variable domain: DAGVTQSPTHLIKTRGQQVTLRCSPISGHKSVSWYQQVLGQGPQFIFQYYEKEERGRGNFPDRFSARQFPNYSSELNVNALLLGDSALYLCASNDRVGDEQYFGPGTRLTVT.

This clonotype was seen ten or more times. The V and J genes are TRBV7-9 and TRBJ1-4; a possible D gene is TRBD1 (5 bases). The germline CDR1 and CDR2 sequences are SEHNR and FQNEAQ (reference sequence). There are 14 residues in the CDR3. V shed 5 bases and J shed 5 bases, with 12 bases lying between them. CDR3 loop: CASSVAGTNEKLFF. The CDR3 nucleotides read TGTGCCAGCAGCGTGGCAGGGACGAATGAAAAACTGTTTTTT. Looking up the rest from reference TRBV7-9 and TRBJ1-4 gives the full variable domain: DTGVSQNPRHKITKRGQNVTFRCDPISEHNRLYWYRQTLGQGPEFLTYFQNEAQLEKSRLLSDRFSAERPKGSFSTLEIQRTEQGDSAMYLCASSVAGTNEKLFFGSGTQLSVL.

In this sample, this clonotype turned up once. The chain couples TRBV20-1 to TRBJ2-1; TRBD1 agrees at 7 bases. The CDR3 has 13 amino acids. CDR1 is DFQATT and CDR2 is SNEGSKA in the germline V gene (reference sequence). V was clipped by 1 base and J by 12 bases; unmatched bases: 9. The CDR3 sequence: CSARGSGQERQFF. In nucleotides, the CDR3 is TGCAGTGCTAGAGGGAGTGGACAGGAAAGGCAGTTCTTC.

The V call is TRBV5-1, the J call TRBJ1-1, with TRBD1 as a possible D gene (6 bases). Germline V gene lookup returns CDR1 SGHRS and CDR2 YFSETQ. Trimming pared 4 bases from V and 11 bases from J, leaving 24 bases between. The CDR3 runs to 15 residues. The CDR3 sequence: CASSPRQARNTGAFF. CDR3 bases: TGCGCCAGCAGCCCCCGACAGGCGAGGAACACTGGGGCTTTCTTT.

This clonotype was counted at least ten times. V is TRBV20-1 and J is TRBJ2-7; no definite D call. The ends were cut back, 6 bases at V and 5 bases at J, with 17 bases in the middle. The CDR3 is 13 amino acids. CDR1 is DFQATT and CDR2 is SNEGSKA in the germline V gene (reference sequence). The CDR3 loop reads CSARSGVGHEQYF. As DNA, the CDR3 is TGCAGTGCCAGATCAGGAGTGGGCCACGAGCAGTACTTC.

This clonotype was detected only a few times. The V and J genes are TRBV18 and TRBJ2-7; 9 nucleotides match TRBD2. The J segment lost 2 bases and the V segment lost 5 bases, leaving 4 bases of the junction unmatched. The CDR3 extends over 14 amino acids. Germline CDR1 KGHSH, CDR2 LQKENI. CDR3 nucleotide sequence: TGTGCCAGCTCAACGACTAGCGGAACCTACGAGCAGTACTTC. This gives the protein CASSTTSGTYEQYF.

This clonotype was counted only a few times. This chain connects TRBV7-3 to TRBJ2-1; the match to TRBD2 covers 10 bases. The V and J ends lost 5 bases and 8 bases, in that order; junction bases with no gene match: 15. Germline V gene lookup returns CDR1 SGHTA and CDR2 FQGTGA. CDR3 size: 17 residues. CDR3 sequence reads: CASSPQGWLAGVHEQFF. The CDR3 coding sequence is TGTGCCAGCAGCCCCCAGGGTTGGCTAGCGGGAGTCCATGAGCAGTTCTTC.

This clonotype has a count of ten or more. This rearrangement joins TRBV27 to TRBJ2-7, with a possible D match to TRBD2 (6 bases). Germline V CDR1 and CDR2: MNHEY, SMNVEV (reference sequence). This CDR3 region has 15 residues. Trimming took off 5 bases at V and 5 bases at J, with 19 bases between the two ends. CDR3 in amino acids: CASSHPFRGANEQYF. As DNA, the CDR3 is TGTGCCAGCAGTCACCCCTTCCGCGGGGCAAACGAGCAGTACTTC.

The V gene is TRBV10-1, the J gene TRBJ2-1; 13 bases map to TRBD2. CDR1 and CDR2 (germline): WNHNN, SYGVQD (reference sequence). The CDR3 loop spans 14 amino acids. With V trimmed by 10 bases and J by 8 bases, 8 bases remained unmatched. The CDR3 is CATGLAGVSDEQFF. CDR3 coding DNA: TGCGCCACCGGACTAGCGGGAGTGAGCGATGAGCAGTTCTTC.